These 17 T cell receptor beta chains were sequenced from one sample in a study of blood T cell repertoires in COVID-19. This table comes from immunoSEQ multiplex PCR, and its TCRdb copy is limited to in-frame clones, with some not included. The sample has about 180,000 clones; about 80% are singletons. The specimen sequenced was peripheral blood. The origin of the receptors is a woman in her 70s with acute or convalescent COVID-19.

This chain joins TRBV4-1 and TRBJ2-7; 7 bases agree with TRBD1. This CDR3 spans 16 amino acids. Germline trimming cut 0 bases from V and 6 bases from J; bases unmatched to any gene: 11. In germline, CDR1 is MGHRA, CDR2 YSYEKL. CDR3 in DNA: TGCGCCAGCAGCCAAGATATCGACAGGGTTGGCAGCGAGCAGTACTTC. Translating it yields CASSQDIDRVGSEQYF.

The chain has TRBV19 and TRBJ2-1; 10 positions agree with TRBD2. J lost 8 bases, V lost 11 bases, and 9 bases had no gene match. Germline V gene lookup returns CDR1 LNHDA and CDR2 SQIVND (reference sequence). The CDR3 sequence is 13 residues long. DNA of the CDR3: TGTGCCGCCGCTAGCGGGAGTAGGGATGAGCAGTTCTTC. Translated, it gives CAAASGSRDEQFF.

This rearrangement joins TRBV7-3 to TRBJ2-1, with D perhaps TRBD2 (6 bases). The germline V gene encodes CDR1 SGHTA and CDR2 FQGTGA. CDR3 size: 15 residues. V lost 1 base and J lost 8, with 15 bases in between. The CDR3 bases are TGTGCCAGCAGCTTAATGGGGCTTCGGGAGTATGAGCAGTTCTTC. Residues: CASSLMGLREYEQFF.

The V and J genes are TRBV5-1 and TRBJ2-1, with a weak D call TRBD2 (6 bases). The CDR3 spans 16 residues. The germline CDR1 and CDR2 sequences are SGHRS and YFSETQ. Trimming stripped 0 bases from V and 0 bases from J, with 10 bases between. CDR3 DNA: TGCGCCAGCAGCTTGGATGCGGGGAGCTCCTACAATGAGCAGTTCTTC. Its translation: CASSLDAGSSYNEQFF.

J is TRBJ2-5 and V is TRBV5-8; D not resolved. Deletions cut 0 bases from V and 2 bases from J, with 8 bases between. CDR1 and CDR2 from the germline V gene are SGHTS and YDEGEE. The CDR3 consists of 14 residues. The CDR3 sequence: CASSLDQDQETQYF. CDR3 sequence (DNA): TGTGCCAGCAGCTTGGATCAGGATCAAGAGACCCAGTACTTC.

CDR3 bases: TGTGCCAGCAGCTTAGCGTGGGGACTAGGACAAGAGACCCAGTACTTC. Protein sequence: CASSLAWGLGQETQYF. The genes are TRBV7-6 and TRBJ2-5, with 8 bases lining up with TRBD2. The CDR3 runs 16 residues. Unmatched junction bases numbered 5, after V lost 0 bases and J lost 2 bases. Germline loops: CDR1 SGHVS, CDR2 FNYEAQ.

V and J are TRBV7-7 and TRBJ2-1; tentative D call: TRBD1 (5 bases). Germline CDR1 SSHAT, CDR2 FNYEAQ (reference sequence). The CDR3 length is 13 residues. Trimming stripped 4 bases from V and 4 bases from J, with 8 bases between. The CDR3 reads CASSSDSYNEQFF. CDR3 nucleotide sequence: TGTGCCAGCAGCTCAGACAGTTACAATGAGCAGTTCTTC.

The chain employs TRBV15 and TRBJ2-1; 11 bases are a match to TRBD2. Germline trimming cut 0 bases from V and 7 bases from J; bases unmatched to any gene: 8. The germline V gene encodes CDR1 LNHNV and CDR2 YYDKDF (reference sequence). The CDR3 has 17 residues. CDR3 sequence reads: CATSREGTSGPWNEQFF. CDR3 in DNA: TGTGCCACCAGCAGAGAGGGGACTAGCGGACCCTGGAATGAGCAGTTCTTC.

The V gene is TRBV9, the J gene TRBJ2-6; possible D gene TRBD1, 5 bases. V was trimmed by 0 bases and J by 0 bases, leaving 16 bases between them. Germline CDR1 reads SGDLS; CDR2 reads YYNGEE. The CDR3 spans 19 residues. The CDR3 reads CASSVAAAGYTSGANVLTF. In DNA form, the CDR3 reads TGTGCCAGCAGCGTAGCGGCGGCAGGGTATACCTCTGGGGCCAACGTCCTGACTTTC.

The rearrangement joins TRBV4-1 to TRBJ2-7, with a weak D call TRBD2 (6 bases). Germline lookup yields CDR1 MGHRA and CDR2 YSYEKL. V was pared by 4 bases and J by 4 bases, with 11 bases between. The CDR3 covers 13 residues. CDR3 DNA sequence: TGCGCCAGCAGCCCGCGGGGAAGATACGAGCAGTACTTC. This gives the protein CASSPRGRYEQYF.

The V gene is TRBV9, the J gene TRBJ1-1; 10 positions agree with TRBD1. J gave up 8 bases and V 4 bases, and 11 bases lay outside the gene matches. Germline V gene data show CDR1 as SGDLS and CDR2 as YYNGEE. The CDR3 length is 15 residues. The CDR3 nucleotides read TGTGCCAGCAGCAGACCTGACAGGGGGCAGTTCGAAGCTTTCTTT. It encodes CASSRPDRGQFEAFF.

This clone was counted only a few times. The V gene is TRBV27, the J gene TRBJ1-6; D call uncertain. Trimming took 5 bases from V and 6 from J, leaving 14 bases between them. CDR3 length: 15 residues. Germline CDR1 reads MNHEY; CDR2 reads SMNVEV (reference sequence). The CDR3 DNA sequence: TGTGCCAGCAGTCCGCGGCCGGTCAGTAATTCACCCCTCCACTTT. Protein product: CASSPRPVSNSPLHF.

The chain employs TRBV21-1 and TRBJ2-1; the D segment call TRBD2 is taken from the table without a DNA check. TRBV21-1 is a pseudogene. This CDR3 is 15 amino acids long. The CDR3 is CASSKGREYNNEQFF. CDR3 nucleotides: TGTGCCAGCAGCAAAGGCCGGGAGTATAACAATGAGCAGTTCTTC.

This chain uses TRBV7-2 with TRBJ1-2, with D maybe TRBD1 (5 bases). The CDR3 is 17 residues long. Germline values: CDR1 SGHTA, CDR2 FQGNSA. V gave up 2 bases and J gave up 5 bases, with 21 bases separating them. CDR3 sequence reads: CASSLMGQGSVWYGYTF. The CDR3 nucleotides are TGTGCCAGCAGCTTAATGGGCCAGGGTTCGGTTTGGTATGGCTACACCTTC.

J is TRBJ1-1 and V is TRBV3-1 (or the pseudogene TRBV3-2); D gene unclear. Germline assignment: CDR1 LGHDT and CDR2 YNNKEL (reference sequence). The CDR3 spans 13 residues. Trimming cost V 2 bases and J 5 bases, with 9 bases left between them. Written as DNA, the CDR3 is TGTGCCAGCAGCCAATCGGGAGGAACTGAAGCTTTCTTT. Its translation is CASSQSGGTEAFF.

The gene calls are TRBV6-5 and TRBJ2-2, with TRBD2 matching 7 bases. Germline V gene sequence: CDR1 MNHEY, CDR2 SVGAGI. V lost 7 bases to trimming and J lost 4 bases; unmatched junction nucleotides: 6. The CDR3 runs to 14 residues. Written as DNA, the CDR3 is TGTGCCAGCAAGCGGGATCTGGCCACCGGGGAGCTGTTTTTT. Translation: CASKRDLATGELFF.

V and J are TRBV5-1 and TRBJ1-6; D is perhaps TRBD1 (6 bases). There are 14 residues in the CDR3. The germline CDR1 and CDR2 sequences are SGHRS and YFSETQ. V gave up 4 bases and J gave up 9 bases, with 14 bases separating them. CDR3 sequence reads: CASSPGDISSPLHF. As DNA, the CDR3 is TGCGCCAGCAGCCCCGGGGACATTTCTTCACCCCTCCACTTT.